These T cell receptor beta chains were read from a single sample in a study of T cell changes during pregnancy in multiple sclerosis. The table came from immunoSEQ multiplex PCR; TCRdb's copy has only in-frame clones and leaves some out. The sample has around 99,000 clones, 85% to 95% seen once; the top ten hold roughly 3%. The starting material was peripheral blood, obtained in the first trimester of pregnancy. These receptors originate from a female donor with multiple sclerosis, enrolled in a pregnancy study. Both conserved end residues are part of each CDR3. Each record gives: D gene, clone size, J gene, V gene, CDR3 DNA, CDR3 protein. The D gene is left open where the match is weak. Some rows have no size entry. The others give once, few or many, or a class for an expanded clone.

.	.	TRBJ2-7	TRBV29-1	TGCAGCGTTGAAGACCCAGGGTTCTCCTACGAGCAGTACTTC	CSVEDPGFSYEQYF
.	.	TRBJ1-4	TRBV28	TGTGGGGTCGCGGGGATTAATGAAAAACTGTTTTTT	CGVAGINEKLFF
TRBD1	.	TRBJ1-1	TRBV28	TGTGCCAGCAGTCCCGACAGGGCCCGAATGAACACTGAAGCTTTCTTT	CASSPDRARMNTEAFF
TRBD1	.	TRBJ2-4	TRBV9	TGTGCCAGCAGCCCAGGACAGGGGCTTGGCATTCAGTACTTC	CASSPGQGLGIQYF
TRBD1	.	TRBJ2-1	TRBV19	TGTGCCAGTAGTAAGTCGGGACAGGTTTGGTACAATGAGCAGTTCTTC	CASSKSGQVWYNEQFF
.	.	TRBJ2-7	TRBV29-1	TGCAGCGTCTCCACTTCGTACGAGCAGTACTTC	CSVSTSYEQYF
TRBD1	.	TRBJ1-2	TRBV9	TGTGCCAGCAGCGTAGGGACAGGGGGCTGTTGCTATGGCTACACCTTC	CASSVGTGGCCYGYTF
.	.	TRBJ2-2	TRBV28	TGTGCCAGCCGGAGTACCGGGGAGCTGTTTTTT	CASRSTGELFF
TRBD2	.	TRBJ2-3	TRBV19	TGTGCCAGTAGTAATAGCGGGAGGCGAAGCACAGATACGCAGTATTTT	CASSNSGRRSTDTQYF
.	.	TRBJ1-1	TRBV5-6	TGTGCCAGCAGACGAGGAGTGAACACTGAAGCTTTCTTT	CASRRGVNTEAFF
.	once	TRBJ1-1	TRBV5-1	TGCGCCAGCAGCTTGGATGGTCATGGGGCAGCTGAAGCTTTCTTT	CASSLDGHGAAEAFF
.	once	TRBJ2-7	TRBV10-2	TGCGCCAGCAGTGAGTCCGGCTACGAGCAGTACTTC	CASSESGYEQYF
TRBD2	.	TRBJ2-7	TRBV9	TGTGCCAGCAGCCCCCGCGGTAGCGGGAGTGCTCAGCACGAGCAGTACTTC	CASSPRGSGSAQHEQYF
.	.	TRBJ2-7	TRBV7-9	TGTGCCAGCAGCTTTGGTCCAGGGACCTACGAGCAGTACTTC	CASSFGPGTYEQYF
.	.	TRBJ1-2	TRBV30	TGTGCCTGGAGTGTAGGCAGGACACGAAACTATGGCTACACCTTC	CAWSVGRTRNYGYTF
.	.	TRBJ2-7	TRBV5-6	TGTGCCAGCAGCTTGGCTCCAGGGGGGTACGAGCAGTACTTC	CASSLAPGGYEQYF
.	.	TRBJ2-2	TRBV2	TGTGCCAGCAAAGAGACACCAACGAACACCGGGGAGCTGTTTTTT	CASKETPTNTGELFF
.	.	TRBJ2-3	TRBV6-4	TGTGCCAGCAGTGACCCGGGAGCCACCACAGATACGCAGTATTTT	CASSDPGATTDTQYF
TRBD1	.	TRBJ1-5	TRBV2	TGTGCCAGCACCAGCAGGGGGGATCAGCCCCAGCATTTT	CASTSRGDQPQHF
TRBD2	.	TRBJ2-1	TRBV28	TGTGCCAGCACCATTAACCTGGGAGGGGAAGAGCAGTTCTTC	CASTINLGGEEQFF
TRBD2	.	TRBJ2-7	TRBV4-1	TGCGCCAGCAGCCAAGTGACTAGCGGGGCTCGGGGCTCCTACGAGCAGTACTTC	CASSQVTSGARGSYEQYF
TRBD2	.	TRBJ2-1	TRBV6-4	TGTGCCAGCAGCCCCTCCGGGAGCGGGAGTACAATTGAGCAGTTCTTC	CASSPSGSGSTIEQFF
.	.	TRBJ2-5	TRBV6-1	TGTGCCACTACCCCGGGTCCCTCGGGAGAGACCCAGTACTTC	CATTPGPSGETQYF
TRBD1	.	TRBJ2-5	TRBV7-6	TGTGCCAGCAGCTCCCCAGGGGGCCTCCAAGAGACCCAGTACTTC	CASSSPGGLQETQYF
TRBD1	.	TRBJ2-1	TRBV7-9	TGTGCCAGCAGCTTATACAGGGGATCCTACAATGAGCAGTTCTTC	CASSLYRGSYNEQFF
.	once	TRBJ2-7	TRBV7-2	TGTGCCAGCAGCTTAGTATGGGCGGGATCGGCCCACGAGCAGTACTTC	CASSLVWAGSAHEQYF
.	.	TRBJ2-3	TRBV2	TGTGCCAGCAGGGTTGACAGTCACACAGATACGCAGTATTTT	CASRVDSHTDTQYF